The 27 T cell receptor beta chains presented below share a single source sample, sequenced in a study of identical twins. TCRdb called the 5' RACE reads again in MiXCR, with one record for every CDR3 protein. The sample contains about 890,000 distinct CDR3 sequences, approximately 13% of which appear only once. A further study also used this sample, focusing on yellow fever vaccine responses in identical twins.

Sequencing input: PBMCs. These receptors came from a woman aged 18-29 years in good health.

The chain carries TRBV20-1 and TRBJ1-2; 12 nucleotides align to TRBD1. Germline V gene lookup returns CDR1 DFQATT and CDR2 SNEGSKA (reference sequence). Trimming removed 0 bases from V and 4 bases from J; junction bases left unmatched: 6. The CDR3 contains 16 residues. CDR3: CSAREGTGGTGYGYTF. In DNA, the CDR3 is TGCAGTGCTAGAGAGGGGACAGGGGGCACTGGCTATGGCTACACCTTC.

The rearrangement uses TRBV7-8 and TRBJ2-7, with D unclear. The germline gives CDR1 SGHVS, CDR2 FQNEAQ. The CDR3 has 14 amino acids. V was pared by 5 bases and J by 2 bases, with 13 bases between. CDR3 bases: TGTGCCAGCAGCCCCTCGTATGGAACCTACGAGCAGTACTTC. Translated, it gives CASSPSYGTYEQYF.

V is TRBV5-1 and J is TRBJ1-1; 7 bases line up with TRBD1. V was pared by 0 bases and J by 6 bases, with 8 bases of the junction left unmatched. The germline V gene encodes CDR1 SGHRS and CDR2 YFSETQ. The CDR3 sequence is 15 residues long. In nucleotides, the CDR3 is TGCGCCAGCAGCTTGGATCACAGGGGAGTTTCTGAAGCTTTCTTT. It is translated as CASSLDHRGVSEAFF.

The chain links TRBV5-1 to TRBJ2-7; 9 positions agree with TRBD1. Germline CDR1 SGHRS, CDR2 YFSETQ. CDR3 size: 15 residues. V lost 2 bases and J lost 5; bases outside the gene matches: 8. CDR3 nucleotide sequence: TGCGCCAGCAGCTTTCCGGGACAGGGCCTCCACGAGCAGTACTTC. It yields the protein CASSFPGQGLHEQYF.

This clonotype was observed a handful of times. The V and J genes are TRBV3-1 and TRBJ1-1; D is undetermined. CDR3 size: 18 residues. Germline values: CDR1 LGHDT, CDR2 YNNKEL (reference sequence). The V end was cut by 1 base, the J end by 8 bases, with 26 bases between. The CDR3 nucleotides are TGTGCCAGCAGCCAAGCTAACTGGCTTGGACGCGCGAAGGAGGAAGCTTTCTTT. Protein: CASSQANWLGRAKEEAFF.

J is TRBJ2-2 and V is TRBV11-2; possibly TRBD1 for D (5 bases). The CDR3 is made up of 15 amino acids. Trimming shortened V by 6 bases and J by 3 bases, and 14 bases separated the two germline ends. Germline V gene sequence: CDR1 SGHAT, CDR2 FQNNGV. CDR3 residues: CASRTQGVYTGELFF. CDR3 DNA: TGTGCCAGCAGGACCCAAGGGGTCTACACCGGGGAGCTGTTTTTT.

This clonotype occurred once. The chain couples TRBV29-1 to TRBJ2-6; TRBD2 aligns across 7 bases. The V gene's germline CDR1 is SQVTM and CDR2 ANQGSEA. The V segment lost 4 bases and the J segment 0 bases; nucleotides outside the gene matches: 3. CDR3 size: 15 residues. The CDR3 loop reads CSVAGGSSGANVLTF. CDR3 DNA sequence: TGCAGCGTTGCCGGGGGGAGCTCTGGGGCCAACGTCCTGACTTTC.

The chain carries TRBV15 and TRBJ2-5; unclear D gene. Trimming stripped 0 bases from V and 5 bases from J, with 10 bases between. Germline assignment: CDR1 LNHNV and CDR2 YYDKDF (reference sequence). The CDR3 is 14 amino acids. The CDR3 loop reads CATSRDPTVETQYF. The CDR3 DNA sequence: TGTGCCACCAGCAGAGACCCAACGGTTGAGACCCAGTACTTC.

The chain employs TRBV10-2 and TRBJ2-2; 9 positions match TRBD2. Germline V lookup: CDR1 WSHSY, CDR2 SAAADI. The V segment lost 5 bases and the J segment 2 bases; nucleotides outside the gene matches: 15. The CDR3 spans 19 residues. CDR3 sequence (DNA): TGCGCCAGCAGTAATGTTCTCCTAGCGGGGAGAAGAAACACCGGGGAGCTGTTTTTT. It yields the protein CASSNVLLAGRRNTGELFF.

V usage is TRBV2 and J usage is TRBJ2-2, with no clear D. The CDR3 has 15 amino acids. In germline, CDR1 is SNHLY, CDR2 FYNNEI. Between the trimmed V and J ends, which lost 3 bases and 3 bases, there was a span of 11 bases. This CDR3 reads CASSDSLRDTGELFF. The DNA of the CDR3 is TGTGCCAGCAGTGACAGCCTTCGCGACACCGGGGAGCTGTTTTTT.

The table lists this clonotype with a few counts. Germline is not matched at one junction end, which may reflect a read error. The gene calls are TRBV5-1 and TRBJ2-2; D is ambiguous. This CDR3 comprises 12 residues. Per the germline V gene, CDR1 is SGHRS and CDR2 is YFSETQ. Written as DNA, the CDR3 is TGCGCCAGCAGCCCCACCACCAGGGAGCTGTTTTTT. Protein product: CASSPTTRELFF.

In this sample, this clonotype turned up many times. The chain employs TRBV5-1 and TRBJ1-1; 8 bases are shared with TRBD1. The CDR3 is 16 residues long. The J segment lost 4 bases and the V segment lost 4 bases, leaving 12 bases of the junction unmatched. Germline V gene sequence: CDR1 SGHRS, CDR2 YFSETQ. CDR3: CASSPRERTGSTEAFF. In DNA form, the CDR3 reads TGCGCCAGCAGCCCTAGAGAAAGGACAGGGTCCACTGAAGCTTTCTTT.

This clonotype was counted many times. The chain joins TRBV7-9 to TRBJ2-1; no definite D call. Trimming removed 1 base from V and 10 bases from J, with 14 bases in between. There are 14 residues in the CDR3. Germline CDR1 and CDR2: SEHNR and FQNEAQ (reference sequence). In DNA, the CDR3 is TGTGCCAGCAGCTTAGAGCACAAAGTTTGGGAGCAGTTCTTC. This sequence encodes CASSLEHKVWEQFF.

This clonotype showed up just a few times. This chain joins TRBV11-2 and TRBJ1-2; D not certain. CDR3 length: 13 amino acids. From germline, CDR1 is SGHAT and CDR2 FQNNGV. V was shortened by 4 bases and J by 6 bases, with 12 bases between the two germline ends. CDR3 protein: CASSSNGGDGYTF. The CDR3 coding sequence is TGTGCCAGCAGCTCCAACGGCGGGGATGGCTACACCTTC.

The table lists this clonotype with a few counts. CDR3 nucleotide sequence: TGTGCCAGCAGTGACTCGACCGCGAATGAGCAGTTCTTC. This gives the protein CASSDSTANEQFF. This sequence joins TRBV6-4 and TRBJ2-1; D uncertain. Trimming shortened V by 0 bases and J by 7 bases, and 7 bases separated the two germline ends. The germline CDR1 and CDR2 sequences are MRHNA and SNTAGT. The CDR3 has 13 residues.

This clonotype was found a few times. CDR3 DNA sequence: TGCAGTGCTAGAGATGGGGCAGATACGCAGTATTTT. This encodes CSARDGADTQYF. This chain uses TRBV20-1 with TRBJ2-3; D uncertain. Germline CDR1 is DFQATT and CDR2 is SNEGSKA (reference sequence). The CDR3 length is 12 residues. The V and J ends lost 0 bases and 4 bases respectively, with 5 bases between them.

The V gene is TRBV7-9, the J gene TRBJ2-2; either TRBD1 or TRBD2 may fit D (5 bases each). CDR1 SEHNR and CDR2 FQNEAQ come from the germline V gene (reference sequence). The CDR3 covers 15 residues. V shed 1 base and J shed 4 bases, with 10 bases lying between them. The CDR3 spells CASSLEPGSTGELFF. The CDR3 DNA reads TGTGCCAGCAGCTTAGAGCCAGGGAGCACCGGGGAGCTGTTTTTT.

V is TRBV4-1 and J is TRBJ1-1, with TRBD1 matching 7 bases. The germline gives CDR1 MGHRA, CDR2 YSYEKL. The V segment lost 4 bases and the J segment 1 base; nucleotides outside the gene matches: 15. This CDR3 is 18 amino acids long. CDR3 DNA sequence: TGCGCCAGCAGCCCCACCATACCCAAAAACAGGGGGAACACTGAAGCTTTCTTT. As protein: CASSPTIPKNRGNTEAFF.

This clonotype has just a few counts. This rearrangement joins TRBV27 to TRBJ1-2; D gene unclear. Per germline, CDR1 MNHEY and CDR2 SMNVEV (reference sequence). The CDR3 loop spans 15 amino acids. Deletions cut 4 bases from V and 0 bases from J, with 12 bases between. The CDR3 nucleotides read TGTGCCAGCAGTTCGATGGACGGTTCTAACTATGGCTACACCTTC. Protein sequence: CASSSMDGSNYGYTF.

The J gene is TRBJ2-7, the V gene TRBV4-1, with 7 bases lining up with TRBD2. The CDR3 totals 17 residues. The germline CDR1 and CDR2 sequences are MGHRA and YSYEKL. Trimming cost V 1 base and J 3 bases; bases outside gene matches: 12. This CDR3 reads CASSQGSTAGDGYEQYF. CDR3 nucleotides: TGCGCCAGCAGCCAAGGTTCGACCGCGGGAGATGGCTACGAGCAGTACTTC.

This clonotype was observed a few times. V usage is TRBV7-9 and J usage is TRBJ2-1; 10 bases are shared with TRBD2. The CDR3 has 12 amino acids. Germline CDR1 and CDR2: SEHNR and FQNEAQ (reference sequence). Germline trimming cut 2 bases from V and 13 bases from J; bases unmatched to any gene: 2. The CDR3 DNA sequence: TGTGCCAGCAGCTTAAGCGGGAGGGCTCAGTTCTTC. It specifies CASSLSGRAQFF.

The chain employs TRBV14 and TRBJ2-1; 9 positions agree with TRBD2. Germline V gene data show CDR1 as SGHDN and CDR2 as FVKESK. CDR3 size: 17 residues. The V segment lost 0 bases and the J segment 3 bases; nucleotides outside the gene matches: 6. The CDR3 DNA reads as TGTGCCAGCAGCCAAGATATAGCGGGAGAGCTCTACAATGAGCAGTTCTTC. It is translated as CASSQDIAGELYNEQFF. The full variable domain, completed using reference TRBV14 and TRBJ2-1, is EAGVTQFPSHSVIEKGQTVTLRCDPISGHDNLYWYRRVMGKEIKFLLHFVKESKQDESGMPNNRFLAERTGGTYSTLKVQPAELEDSGVYFCASSQDIAGELYNEQFFGPGTRLTVL.

This clonotype was recorded at least ten times. The chain links TRBV20-1 to TRBJ1-5; D ambiguous. The CDR3 sequence is 13 residues long. The germline V and J ends were trimmed by 4 bases and 0 bases, with 7 bases remaining between them. The germline gives CDR1 DFQATT, CDR2 SNEGSKA (reference sequence). The CDR3 bases are TGCAGTGCTATTGGGAGTAGCAATCAGCCCCAGCATTTT. It translates to CSAIGSSNQPQHF.

The chain carries TRBV27 and TRBJ1-2, with D maybe TRBD1 (6 bases). Germline loops: CDR1 MNHEY, CDR2 SMNVEV (reference sequence). The CDR3 runs 16 residues. V was pared by 3 bases and J by 4 bases, with 18 bases between. The CDR3 coding sequence is TGTGCCAGCAGTTTCTTAGGGGGTTATTTCGGCTATGGCTACACCTTC. This gives the protein CASSFLGGYFGYGYTF.

The chain couples TRBV20-1 to TRBJ1-6; the D is unclear. Germline CDR1 is DFQATT and CDR2 is SNEGSKA (reference sequence). The V gene lost 0 bases and the J gene lost 5 bases, with 14 bases spanning the gap. The CDR3 covers 16 residues. CDR3 residues: CSARDGGLSDNSPLHF. CDR3 DNA: TGCAGTGCTAGAGATGGAGGGTTAAGTGATAATTCACCCCTCCACTTT.

The chain is built from TRBV20-1 and TRBJ1-1; perhaps TRBD1 as D (5 bases). Germline V gene lookup returns CDR1 DFQATT and CDR2 SNEGSKA (reference sequence). This CDR3 comprises 12 residues. V gave up 1 base and J gave up 6 bases, with 9 bases separating them. The CDR3 region has the DNA TGCAGTGCTAGAGGTGGGGGGTCTGAAGCTTTCTTT. The encoded protein is CSARGGGSEAFF.

The V call is TRBV7-9, the J call TRBJ1-6; D might be TRBD1 (5 bases). Trimming took 4 bases from V and 6 from J, leaving 7 bases between them. The length of the CDR3 is 13 residues. Germline lookup yields CDR1 SEHNR and CDR2 FQNEAQ (reference sequence). The CDR3 nucleotides read TGTGCCAGCAGCTGGAGGGGTAATTCACCCCTCCACTTT. Translated: CASSWRGNSPLHF.